The source of this TCR beta chain is a study of cytomegalovirus exposure and HLA in healthy donors. PCR was performed using 60 Vbeta and 13 Jbeta primers. Under the authors' procedure: As a later analysis found, there were 70 million to 100 million unique TCR beta chains, of which roughly 11 million were shared. This table comes from immunoSEQ multiplex PCR, and its TCRdb copy is limited to in-frame clones, with some not included. The DNA was the basis for D and trimming; V, J and clone size are from that table. The listing contains under 250,000 clones. Trimming took 3 bases from V and 7 from J, leaving 16 bases between them. The CDR3 contains 15 residues. Germline V gene data show CDR1 as SNHLY and CDR2 as FYNNEI.

This receptor was identified in a girl aged 2 to 9 in good health and CMV-seropositive. This chain uses TRBV2 with TRBJ1-5; D might be TRBD1 (6 bases). Sequenced material: PBMCs. The DNA for the CDR3 is TGTGCCAGCAGTGAGGGGTCAGGGGTTGTCCAGCCCCAGCATTTT. This translates into CASSEGSGVVQPQHF. Full variable domain (missing parts from reference TRBV2 and TRBJ1-5): EPEVTQTPSHQVTQMGQEVILRCVPISNHLYFYWYRQILGQKVEFLVSFYNNEISEKSEIFDDQFSVERPDGSNFTLKIRSTKLEDSAMYFCASSEGSGVVQPQHFGDGTRLSIL.